The 14 T cell receptor beta chains presented below share a single source sample, sequenced in a study of blood T cell repertoires in COVID-19. Sequenced by immunoSEQ multiplex PCR; TCRdb stores in-frame clones only, minus some. The sample records roughly 190,000 clones, roughly four fifths being singletons. Sequences were obtained from peripheral blood. The receptors were gathered from a young man with active or convalescent COVID-19.

This chain joins TRBV18 and TRBJ1-4; D perhaps matches TRBD1 (6 bases). The germline V and J ends were trimmed by 4 bases and 4 bases, with 10 bases remaining between them. The CDR3 length is 14 residues. CDR1 is KGHSH and CDR2 is LQKENI in the germline V gene. The CDR3 reads CASSLTGFNEKLFF. In DNA, the CDR3 is TGTGCCAGCTCACTGACAGGATTTAATGAAAAACTGTTTTTT.

The chain has TRBV9 and TRBJ2-3; the match to TRBD1 covers 8 bases. The CDR3 loop spans 16 amino acids. The J segment lost 2 bases and the V segment lost 4 bases, leaving 9 bases of the junction unmatched. Germline CDR1 SGDLS, CDR2 YYNGEE. Here the CDR3 reads CASSTSDRDFTDTQYF. CDR3 sequence (DNA): TGTGCCAGCAGCACCTCGGACAGGGACTTCACAGATACGCAGTATTTT.

The chain recombines TRBV19 with TRBJ2-1, with a possible D match to TRBD1 (5 bases). Trimming pared 5 bases from V and 7 bases from J, leaving 9 bases between. In germline, CDR1 is LNHDA, CDR2 SQIVND (reference sequence). The CDR3 contains 12 residues. CDR3 in DNA: TGTGCCAGTAGTCATTCAGGGAATGAGCAGTTCTTC. Translation gives CASSHSGNEQFF.

The rearrangement uses TRBV20-1 and TRBJ1-6; TRBD1 might be the D (5 bases). CDR1 is DFQATT, CDR2 SNEGSKA, per germline (reference sequence). There are 12 residues in the CDR3. The V end was cut by 3 bases, the J end by 8 bases, with 8 bases between. The CDR3 loop reads CSASWGDSPLHF. CDR3 in DNA: TGCAGTGCTAGTTGGGGCGATTCACCCCTCCACTTT.

V gene TRBV6-5 combines with J gene TRBJ1-4; 9 nucleotides align to TRBD1. Germline V gene sequence: CDR1 MNHEY, CDR2 SVGAGI. Trimming at V came to 6 bases and at J to 8 bases, leaving 7 bases not matched to a gene. The CDR3 length is 14 residues. This CDR3 is CASRRGQGREKLFF. The CDR3 DNA reads TGTGCCAGCAGGAGAGGACAGGGGAGGGAAAAACTGTTTTTT.

The chain is built from TRBV5-4 and TRBJ2-2, with TRBD2 matching 13 bases. The germline V gene has CDR1 SGHNT and CDR2 YYREEE (reference sequence). Losses at the gene ends were 0 bases for V and 4 bases for J; bases not matched to a gene: 6. The length of the CDR3 is 18 residues. The CDR3, as DNA: TGTGCCAGCAGCTTGGGGACTAGCGGGGGTCCGAGCACCGGGGAGCTGTTTTTT. Its protein product is CASSLGTSGGPSTGELFF.

The chain combines TRBV5-8 with TRBJ1-1; 8 nucleotides align to TRBD1. V was clipped by 5 bases and J by 5 bases; unmatched bases: 17. The CDR3 covers 17 residues. Germline V gene sequence: CDR1 SGHTS, CDR2 YDEGEE. The CDR3 DNA is TGTGCCAGCAGGGCCCCGACAGGGGACTGGAGAAGGACTGAAGCTTTCTTT. It yields the protein CASRAPTGDWRRTEAFF.

The J gene is TRBJ2-2, the V gene TRBV2; perhaps TRBD2 as D (7 bases). The CDR3 is 15 amino acids. Between the trimmed V and J ends, which lost 1 base and 7 bases, there was a span of 13 bases. In germline, CDR1 is SNHLY, CDR2 FYNNEI. CDR3 loop: CASSEGGGLLGELFF. The CDR3 nucleotides are TGTGCCAGCAGTGAAGGCGGGGGCCTACTCGGGGAGCTGTTTTTT.

This clone has a handful of counts. The rearrangement joins TRBV10-1 to TRBJ2-7, with D perhaps TRBD2 (6 bases). This CDR3 is 14 amino acids long. Looked up from germline, CDR1 is WNHNN and CDR2 is SYGVQD (reference sequence). The V and J ends lost 1 base and 2 bases respectively, with 9 bases between them. The CDR3 reads CASSEFGGTYEQYF. The CDR3 DNA reads as TGCGCCAGCAGTGAGTTTGGCGGGACCTACGAGCAGTACTTC.

The V and J genes are TRBV10-3 and TRBJ1-2; possibly TRBD1 for D (5 bases). Germline V lookup: CDR1 ENHRY, CDR2 SYGVKD. This CDR3 spans 13 amino acids. Deletions cut 2 bases from V and 5 bases from J, with 9 bases between. The CDR3 spells CAISEPGQYGYTF. Written as DNA, the CDR3 is TGTGCCATCAGTGAGCCCGGACAATATGGCTACACCTTC.

This clone was observed a few times. This rearrangement joins TRBV6-5 to TRBJ2-1; 7 bases match TRBD2. The V gene end was trimmed by 2 bases and the J gene end by 3 bases; junction bases not matched to a gene: 1. The CDR3 sequence is 14 residues long. Germline CDR1 and CDR2: MNHEY and SVGAGI. The CDR3 DNA reads as TGTGCCAGCAGTTACGCGGGAGTCTACAATGAGCAGTTCTTC. Translation: CASSYAGVYNEQFF.

The rearrangement links TRBV28 to TRBJ1-5; 7 bases map to TRBD1. The trim removed 6 bases at V and 1 base at J, leaving 3 bases unmatched. The CDR3 has 14 amino acids. CDR1 and CDR2 from the germline V gene are MDHEN and SYDVKM. CDR3 coding DNA: TGTGCCAGCAGCTGGACAGGAAGCAATCAGCCCCAGCATTTT. Protein: CASSWTGSNQPQHF. Using reference TRBV28 and TRBJ1-5 for the parts outside the CDR3, the full variable domain is DVKVTQSSRYLVKRTGEKVFLECVQDMDHENMFWYRQDPGLGLRLIYFSYDVKMKEKGDIPEGYSVSREKKERFSLILESASTNQTSMYLCASSWTGSNQPQHFGDGTRLSIL.

J is TRBJ2-7 and V is TRBV7-8; the match to TRBD2 covers 8 bases. The CDR3 has 16 residues. V trimming: 2 bases; J trimming: 1 base; junction bases outside the gene matches: 7. Germline CDR1 reads SGHVS; CDR2 reads FQNEAQ. CDR3 nucleotide sequence: TGTGCCAGCAGCTTAACCCGGAGCGGGGGTTCCTACGAGCAGTACGTC. Protein: CASSLTRSGGSYEQYV.

The V call is TRBV7-2, the J call TRBJ1-4; 7 nucleotides align to TRBD1. The CDR3 extends over 14 amino acids. V dropped 5 bases and J dropped 8; count of bases not matched to a gene: 8. CDR1 and CDR2 from the germline V gene are SGHTA and FQGNSA. The CDR3 DNA follows: TGTGCCAGCAGCCTACGACAGGGAGGAGAAAAACTGTTTTTT. It translates to CASSLRQGGEKLFF.